This T cell receptor (beta chain) was recorded in a study of regulatory T cells in long-lasting Graves disease. Study-level findings and limits: The researchers studied only peripheral blood, not thyroid tissue. Whereas new patients shared 950 to 1,000 public clonotypes, persistent patients shared more, at 2,500 to 3,500. Among samples with persistent disease, TRBV28, TRBJ1-2 and TRBJ2-5 were favored. TCR diversity was lower in persistent Graves' patients than in newly diagnosed ones.

Arm-PCR of CDR3 regions with iRepertoire HTBI primers generated TCR beta libraries. A single record per CDR3 protein comes from TCRdb applying MiXCR to the multiplex PCR reads. The table lists 350,000 to 450,000 distinct CDR3 sequences, about 21% of them singletons, with approximately 15% in the top ten. Time point reported: persistent/refractory GD, antithyroid drugs over 5 years with positive TRAb. RNA isolated from PBMCs was used to make the TCR library. This clonotype was recorded at least ten times. The antigen is not known. This CDR3 has 18 residues. CDR1 is MDHEN and CDR2 is SYDVKM in the germline V gene. V shed 6 bases and J shed 1 base, with 22 bases lying between them.

The chain employs TRBV28 and TRBJ1-5, with TRBD1 as a possible D gene (5 bases). Sequencing was performed on peripheral blood mononuclear cells (PBMCs), taken when the disease was refractory, from a patient treated with antithyroid drugs. The clonotype was recovered from a female donor with Graves disease. The DNA for the CDR3 is TGTGCCAGCAGCCCGGGGGACCTTCGCCGCCTCAGCAATCAGCCCCAGCATTTT. Amino acids: CASSPGDLRRLSNQPQHF.